This entry concerns a single T cell receptor beta chain. Its antigen remains unidentified. Qualities for individual bases were not recorded, and no much larger clone is one base off. The data were taken from a study of blood T cell repertoires in COVID-19 (dated by TCRdb to between 2020 and 2021). With respect to the entire study: The collaborator samples originated in the United States, Italy and Spain and spanned the acute and convalescent phases of COVID-19. Where available, HLA class I and class II types were obtained from metadata supplied by the sample provider rather than from assay-based typing. Deeply sampled blood TCRbeta repertoires from subjects exposed to, actively infected with, or recovered from COVID-19 were included in the dataset. The repertoires were released in a freely available public database intended as a resource for research on the immune response to SARS-CoV-2. The samples were drawn from two sources: the first 160 participants of the ongoing ImmuneRACE study, and over 1,000 subjects contributed by 6 global collaborators. The material from the prospective study consisted of cDNA or gDNA derived from T cells, B-cell-depleted T cells, or PBMCs. Nearly every sample came with metadata listing a de-identified subject ID, COVID-19 status, age in years and sex. What the work shows at the level of the full study, not this receptor alone: How much clinical and demographic metadata was included differed by source and by participant, and the metadata was provided uncurated.

TCRbeta CDR3 regions were amplified from genomic DNA using the immunoSEQ Assay, a bias-controlled multiplex PCR. As for how the authors treated the data: The number of nucleated cells in each sample was estimated from the amplification of reference gene primers within the assay. To quantify the absolute abundance of each unique TCRbeta CDR3 rearrangement, sequence reads were collapsed and filtered. For each sample, productive Simpson clonality was calculated as the square root of Simpson's diversity index over productive rearrangements. This immuneACCESS table, as held by TCRdb, lists in-frame sequences with V and J called but not all clones. Of the missing ones, under half trace to an unresolved V gene in checked studies; the others have no known cause. V and J calls and clone size are given by that table; D and trimming were obtained from the DNA. This sample lists some 250,000 clones; 88% were detected once. The ten largest make up 0.75% to 1% of the sample.

The CDR3 holds 15 amino acids from the cysteine to the phenylalanine. Only the CDR3 DNA is retained, 45 bases long and in frame from the first base. In the germline V gene, CDR1 corresponds to SGHAT and CDR2 to FQNNGV. Clipping removes 5 bases from V and 6 bases from J, with 9 as the unmatched junction base count. A second Seattle source provided samples from volunteer blood donors who had recovered from COVID-19. Whole blood was collected in K2EDTA tubes by collaborating institutions according to the institutions' own protocols. For TCRbeta analysis, collaborators shipped samples as frozen whole blood, isolated PBMCs, or DNA extracted from either of those sample types.

The sample taken for sequencing was peripheral blood. The receptor chain draws on TRBV11-2 and TRBJ2-1; 8 nucleotides in the junction match TRBD1. The sequence derives from a woman in her thirties or forties who had recovered from COVID-19. The nucleotides read TGTGCCAGCAGCCCCCAGGGGGCAGGTGTCAATGAGCAGTTCTTC. Translated, this gives CASSPQGAGVNEQFF.